This record looks at one T cell receptor (beta chain) sequence and its context. V was cut by 4 bases and J by 2 bases, with 16 bases left in between. Germline CDR1 is SGDLS and CDR2 is YYNGEE. The CDR3 spans 16 residues. Source study methods: Nucleated cell counts were estimated from reference gene primer amplification. TCRdb's copy holds only in-frame clones and misses some; the assay was immunoSEQ multiplex PCR. The V and J calls and clone size come from that table; D and trimming were worked out from the DNA. This sample has 88,000 or so clones, with around 88% found just once. The source of the sample is a study of blood T cell repertoires in COVID-19. Background on the study: Both acute and convalescent COVID-19 samples were obtained from the United States, Italy and Spain. The cDNA or gDNA used as material had been derived from T cells, B-cell-depleted T cells, or PBMCs.

This chain joins TRBV9 and TRBJ1-3, with D perhaps TRBD1 (5 bases). The sample comprised peripheral blood. This TCR was recovered from a man aged 60 to 75 with acute or convalescent COVID-19. CDR3 residues: CASSSHLPGTGNTIYF. The DNA of the CDR3 is TGTGCCAGCAGCTCCCACCTCCCAGGGACTGGAAACACCATATATTTT.